Listed below are T cell receptor beta chains from one sample, sequenced in a study of blood T cell repertoires in COVID-19. TCRdb keeps only in-frame clones here, not all; method: immunoSEQ multiplex PCR. The table includes a few hundred thousand clones, 80% to 90% detected once. The sample taken for sequencing was peripheral blood. The receptors stem from a woman in her forties or fifties who had recovered from COVID-19. The conserved cysteine and the conserved F or W are not part of the CDR3 here. Some rows have no size entry. The others give once, few or many, or a class for an expanded clone.

clone size: .
J gene: TRBJ2-3
CDR3 length: 13
V gene: TRBV27
CDR3 protein: ARETLAGDRDTQY

clone size: .
J gene: TRBJ1-5
CDR3 length: 11
V gene: TRBV19
CDR3 protein: ASKGQSNQPQH

clone size: few
J gene: TRBJ1-1
CDR3 length: 13
V gene: TRBV6-5
CDR3 protein: ASSSRGTANTEAF

clone size: .
J gene: TRBJ1-3
CDR3 length: 11
V gene: TRBV11-2
CDR3 protein: ASSLDRRNTIY

clone size: .
J gene: TRBJ2-1
CDR3 length: 11
V gene: TRBV29-1
CDR3 protein: SGRRAPRGEQF

clone size: .
J gene: TRBJ2-5
CDR3 length: 14
V gene: TRBV19
CDR3 protein: ASSLRGNGNQETQY

clone size: .
J gene: TRBJ2-1
CDR3 length: 13
V gene: TRBV28
CDR3 protein: ASSLFGTTTNEQF

clone size: .
J gene: TRBJ2-3
CDR3 length: 20
V gene: TRBV7-6
CDR3 protein: ASSTPNAGTSGNTDSTDTQY

clone size: .
J gene: TRBJ1-6
CDR3 length: 13
V gene: TRBV30
CDR3 protein: AWSEAGAWGSPLH

clone size: few
J gene: TRBJ1-6
CDR3 length: 14
V gene: TRBV6-1
CDR3 protein: ASSEVPQIYNSPLH

clone size: once
J gene: TRBJ2-2
CDR3 length: 12
V gene: TRBV5-4
CDR3 protein: ASREDGWDGELF

clone size: once
J gene: TRBJ2-1
CDR3 length: 13
V gene: TRBV2
CDR3 protein: ASSDLPGQYNEQF

clone size: .
J gene: TRBJ1-4
CDR3 length: 13
V gene: TRBV19
CDR3 protein: ASSIWTATNEKLF

clone size: few
J gene: TRBJ1-1
CDR3 length: 13
V gene: TRBV7-9
CDR3 protein: ASSSTGVGNTEAF

clone size: .
J gene: TRBJ1-5
CDR3 length: 13
V gene: TRBV28
CDR3 protein: ASTRRGGQGQPQH

clone size: .
J gene: TRBJ2-3
CDR3 length: 14
V gene: TRBV4-2
CDR3 protein: ASSLRLAGEVDTQY

clone size: .
J gene: TRBJ2-3
CDR3 length: 13
V gene: TRBV2
CDR3 protein: ASSRTSGLIWTQY

clone size: .
J gene: TRBJ2-2
CDR3 length: 14
V gene: TRBV27
CDR3 protein: ASSPRAGVVSGELF

clone size: .
J gene: TRBJ1-6
CDR3 length: 13
V gene: TRBV19
CDR3 protein: ASRPTLQGSSPLH

clone size: .
J gene: TRBJ1-5
CDR3 length: 13
V gene: TRBV30
CDR3 protein: AWSSGTVSNQPQH

clone size: once
J gene: TRBJ2-1
CDR3 length: 13
V gene: TRBV19
CDR3 protein: ASRRGGRTNNEQF

clone size: few
J gene: TRBJ1-2
CDR3 length: 10
V gene: TRBV12-3/TRBV12-4
CDR3 protein: ASSSRDYGYT

clone size: .
J gene: TRBJ1-1
CDR3 length: 13
V gene: TRBV4-3
CDR3 protein: ASSQVQGLGTEAF

clone size: .
J gene: TRBJ2-5
CDR3 length: 12
V gene: TRBV7-2
CDR3 protein: ASSQTGLRETQY

clone size: .
J gene: TRBJ1-3
CDR3 length: 14
V gene: TRBV4-3
CDR3 protein: ASSQDQGIGGNTIY

clone size: .
J gene: TRBJ2-1
CDR3 length: 12
V gene: TRBV19
CDR3 protein: ASQRGGYSHEQF

clone size: .
J gene: TRBJ2-7
CDR3 length: 10
V gene: TRBV7-9
CDR3 protein: ASRSGTTEQY

clone size: .
J gene: TRBJ2-1
CDR3 length: 11
V gene: TRBV4-3
CDR3 protein: ASSHDTSNEQF

clone size: .
J gene: TRBJ1-5
CDR3 length: 13
V gene: TRBV19
CDR3 protein: ASSVQGSGNQPQH

clone size: .
J gene: TRBJ2-7
CDR3 length: 11
V gene: TRBV18
CDR3 protein: ASSERTLYEQY

clone size: .
J gene: TRBJ1-2
CDR3 length: 9
V gene: TRBV30
CDR3 protein: AWSVGTLLF

clone size: .
J gene: TRBJ2-3
CDR3 length: 12
V gene: TRBV6-6
CDR3 protein: ASTNGQGSDTQY

clone size: .
J gene: TRBJ2-7
CDR3 length: 12
V gene: TRBV28
CDR3 protein: ASSFGFGEDEQY

clone size: .
J gene: TRBJ1-2
CDR3 length: 14
V gene: TRBV28
CDR3 protein: ATRRIPDRSLRGYT

clone size: few
J gene: TRBJ1-1
CDR3 length: 10
V gene: TRBV15
CDR3 protein: ATSRMDSSLF

clone size: .
J gene: TRBJ1-2
CDR3 length: 12
V gene: TRBV7-2
CDR3 protein: ASSPEGHRGGYT

clone size: .
J gene: TRBJ2-1
CDR3 length: 11
V gene: TRBV29-1
CDR3 protein: SVVRGGHNEQF

clone size: .
J gene: TRBJ2-1
CDR3 length: 14
V gene: TRBV5-1
CDR3 protein: ASSLGTSGSSDEQF

clone size: .
J gene: TRBJ2-7
CDR3 length: 13
V gene: TRBV5-1
CDR3 protein: ASSLGAGLSYEQY

clone size: .
J gene: TRBJ2-5
CDR3 length: 11
V gene: TRBV19
CDR3 protein: ASSGDSQETQY

clone size: .
J gene: TRBJ1-6
CDR3 length: 13
V gene: TRBV5-5
CDR3 protein: ASSLSGLTYSPLH

clone size: .
J gene: TRBJ1-2
CDR3 length: 13
V gene: TRBV25-1
CDR3 protein: ASSEYFTGVSGYT

clone size: .
J gene: TRBJ1-4
CDR3 length: 11
V gene: TRBV5-4
CDR3 protein: ASSLAGGEKLF

clone size: .
J gene: TRBJ2-3
CDR3 length: 12
V gene: TRBV7-6
CDR3 protein: ASSLGHYTDTQY

clone size: .
J gene: TRBJ1-5
CDR3 length: 13
V gene: TRBV28
CDR3 protein: ASSPTQGAIQPQH

clone size: .
J gene: TRBJ2-2
CDR3 length: 15
V gene: TRBV28
CDR3 protein: ASTRTSGRSNTGELF

clone size: .
J gene: TRBJ2-2
CDR3 length: 15
V gene: TRBV28
CDR3 protein: ASSTTNRGLRTGELF

clone size: few
J gene: TRBJ2-7
CDR3 length: 11
V gene: TRBV7-9
CDR3 protein: ASSSQAVYEQY